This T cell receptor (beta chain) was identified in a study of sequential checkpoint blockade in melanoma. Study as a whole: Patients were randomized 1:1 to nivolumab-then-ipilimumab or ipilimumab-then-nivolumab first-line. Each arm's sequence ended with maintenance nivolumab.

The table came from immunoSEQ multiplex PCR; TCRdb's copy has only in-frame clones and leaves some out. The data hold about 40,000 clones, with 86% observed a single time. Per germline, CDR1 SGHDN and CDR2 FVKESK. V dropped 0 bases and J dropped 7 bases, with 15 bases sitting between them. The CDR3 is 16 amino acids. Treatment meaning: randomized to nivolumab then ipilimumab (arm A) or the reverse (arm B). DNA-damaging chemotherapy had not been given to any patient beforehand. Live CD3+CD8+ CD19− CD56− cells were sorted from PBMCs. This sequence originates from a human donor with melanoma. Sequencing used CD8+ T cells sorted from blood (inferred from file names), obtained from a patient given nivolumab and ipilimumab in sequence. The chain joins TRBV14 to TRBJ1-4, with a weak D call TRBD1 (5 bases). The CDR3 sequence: CASSQEWTFFGEKLFF. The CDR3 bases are TGTGCCAGCAGCCAAGAATGGACATTCTTCGGTGAAAAACTGTTTTTT.